Listed below are T cell receptor beta chains from one sample, sequenced in a study of identical twins. Each CDR3 protein is one row after TCRdb ran MiXCR on the 5' RACE reads. The repertoire includes about 520,000 distinct CDR3 sequences, 20% to 25% of them detected once, and approximately 0.95% sits in the top ten. This same sample was also taken into another study, of T cells expressing NK-cell markers.

Sequenced sample: CD4+ T cells sorted from blood. The receptor source for this set is a woman between 18 and 29 years old in good health. The CDR3 runs from the conserved cysteine through the conserved F or W. The D gene is left open where the match is weak. Expanded clones are given a class, and other clones once, few, many or no size at all.

clone_size: few; j_call: TRBJ1-2; d_call: TRBD1; v_call: TRBV5-1; cdr3_nt: TGCGCCAGCAGCATGGACAGGGTGAAGGGCTACACCTTC; cdr3_aa: CASSMDRVKGYTF
clone_size: .; j_call: TRBJ2-3; d_call: TRBD2; v_call: TRBV10-2; cdr3_nt: TGCGCCAGCACACCCAGCGGGAGAACAGATACGCAGTATTTT; cdr3_aa: CASTPSGRTDTQYF
clone_size: .; j_call: TRBJ2-1; d_call: TRBD2; v_call: TRBV2; cdr3_nt: TGTGCCGTTATAGCGGGCAACTACAATGAGCAGTTCTTC; cdr3_aa: CAVIAGNYNEQFF
clone_size: .; j_call: TRBJ2-3; d_call: TRBD2; v_call: TRBV7-2; cdr3_nt: TGTGCCAGCTTCGCCCGGACTAGCGGGAGTAAGACAGATACGCAGTATTTT; cdr3_aa: CASFARTSGSKTDTQYF
clone_size: .; j_call: TRBJ1-1; d_call: .; v_call: TRBV19; cdr3_nt: TGTGCCAGTACCCCATTTTGGGAAGAGGGTGAAGCTTTCTTT; cdr3_aa: CASTPFWEEGEAFF
clone_size: .; j_call: TRBJ2-3; d_call: .; v_call: TRBV10-3; cdr3_nt: TGTGCCATCAGTGAGTCAAGGCAGGGCCCTGTCACAGATACGCAGTATTTT; cdr3_aa: CAISESRQGPVTDTQYF
clone_size: .; j_call: TRBJ2-5; d_call: .; v_call: TRBV20-1; cdr3_nt: TGCAGTGCTAGAGGACAGACTATTCCCCCGGAGACCCAGTACTTC; cdr3_aa: CSARGQTIPPETQYF
clone_size: few; j_call: TRBJ1-5; d_call: .; v_call: TRBV12-3/TRBV12-4; cdr3_nt: TGTGCCAGCAGTCCCCCCCGGGTGGGGAGCAATCAGCCCCAGCATTTT; cdr3_aa: CASSPPRVGSNQPQHF
clone_size: .; j_call: TRBJ2-5; d_call: .; v_call: TRBV20-1; cdr3_nt: TGCAGTGCTAGAGAAGAGAGTGGGGGACCCCAAGAGACCCAGTACTTC; cdr3_aa: CSAREESGGPQETQYF
clone_size: few; j_call: TRBJ1-1; d_call: .; v_call: TRBV4-3; cdr3_nt: TGCGCCAGCAGCCAAGCCGCGGGGGGGCTCGAAGCTTTCTTT; cdr3_aa: CASSQAAGGLEAFF
clone_size: few; j_call: TRBJ2-5; d_call: .; v_call: TRBV24-1; cdr3_nt: TGTGCCACCAGTGACAGGCACCAAGAGACCCAGTACTTC; cdr3_aa: CATSDRHQETQYF
clone_size: .; j_call: TRBJ2-1; d_call: TRBD2; v_call: TRBV29-1; cdr3_nt: TGCAGCGTTGAAGATAACGGGAGGGCCTTTTTCACACTCTTC; cdr3_aa: CSVEDNGRAFFTLF
clone_size: few; j_call: TRBJ1-4; d_call: .; v_call: TRBV25-1; cdr3_nt: TGTGCCAGCGAGGGACAATATAATGAAAAACTGTTTTTT; cdr3_aa: CASEGQYNEKLFF
clone_size: .; j_call: TRBJ2-3; d_call: TRBD2; v_call: TRBV29-1; cdr3_nt: TGCAGCGTGGAAGGGACTAGCGGGGGGATTGAGTATTTT; cdr3_aa: CSVEGTSGGIEYF
clone_size: .; j_call: TRBJ2-7; d_call: TRBD2; v_call: TRBV29-1; cdr3_nt: TGCAGCGTTGGCCTAGCGGGGGGGAAACATCCCTACGAGCAGTACTTC; cdr3_aa: CSVGLAGGKHPYEQYF
clone_size: .; j_call: TRBJ2-3; d_call: TRBD2; v_call: TRBV20-1; cdr3_nt: TGCAGTGCTTTAGCGGGGGGGCCGGAAGATACGCAGTATTTT; cdr3_aa: CSALAGGPEDTQYF
clone_size: many; j_call: TRBJ1-1; d_call: TRBD1; v_call: TRBV10-3; cdr3_nt: TGTGCCATCACCCCCTACGGGACAGGGGACACTGAAGCTTTCTTT; cdr3_aa: CAITPYGTGDTEAFF
clone_size: few; j_call: TRBJ1-3; d_call: .; v_call: TRBV9; cdr3_nt: TGTGCCAGCAGCGTAGTGGCAGGCCCAGGAAACACCATATATTTT; cdr3_aa: CASSVVAGPGNTIYF
clone_size: .; j_call: TRBJ2-1; d_call: TRBD2; v_call: TRBV2; cdr3_nt: TGTGCCAGCAGGCTGAGGTCTAGCGGGAGCAATGAGCAGTTCTTC; cdr3_aa: CASRLRSSGSNEQFF
clone_size: few; j_call: TRBJ2-5; d_call: .; v_call: TRBV6-6; cdr3_nt: TGTGCCAGCAGTTCCCCCGGGAGAGAGACCCAGTACTTC; cdr3_aa: CASSSPGRETQYF
clone_size: many; j_call: TRBJ2-7; d_call: .; v_call: TRBV19; cdr3_nt: .; cdr3_aa: CASSIFGPGSYEQYF
clone_size: .; j_call: TRBJ2-1; d_call: .; v_call: TRBV5-1; cdr3_nt: TGCGCCAGCAGCCCGGCCCCGGAGGCGGGGCAGTTCTTC; cdr3_aa: CASSPAPEAGQFF
clone_size: few; j_call: TRBJ2-3; d_call: TRBD2; v_call: TRBV10-3; cdr3_nt: TGTGCCACGAGGGGACTAGCGGGAAACACAGATACGCAGTATTTT; cdr3_aa: CATRGLAGNTDTQYF
clone_size: .; j_call: TRBJ2-7; d_call: .; v_call: TRBV20-1; cdr3_nt: TGCAGTGCCCGGAGAGGGGCTAGCGACGAGCAGTACTTC; cdr3_aa: CSARRGASDEQYF
clone_size: few; j_call: TRBJ1-1; d_call: .; v_call: TRBV29-1; cdr3_nt: TGCAGCGTGTCGGGGGACTGGAACACTGAAGCTTTCTTT; cdr3_aa: CSVSGDWNTEAFF
clone_size: .; j_call: TRBJ2-7; d_call: TRBD2; v_call: TRBV20-1; cdr3_nt: TGCAGTGCCCCTCGGACTAGCGGGAGCTCCTACGAGCAGTACTTC; cdr3_aa: CSAPRTSGSSYEQYF
clone_size: .; j_call: TRBJ2-3; d_call: .; v_call: TRBV18; cdr3_nt: TGTGCCAGCTCACCAAGGCAGGGACGGGGCACAGATACGCAGTATTTT; cdr3_aa: CASSPRQGRGTDTQYF
clone_size: few; j_call: TRBJ2-1; d_call: .; v_call: TRBV28; cdr3_nt: TGTGCCAGCAGTTCGCCCTCGGCCGGGACCAGGGCCTACAATGAGCAGTTCTTC; cdr3_aa: CASSSPSAGTRAYNEQFF